This TCR beta chain was captured by sequencing in a study of blood T cell repertoires in COVID-19. On the study more broadly: The origin of the acute and convalescent COVID-19 samples was the United States, Italy and Spain. PBMCs, B-cell-depleted T cells, or T cells were the source of the cDNA or gDNA that made up the material.

V was cut by 4 bases and J by 4 bases, with 13 bases left in between. This CDR3 comprises 14 residues. CDR1 is SGHRS and CDR2 is YFSETQ in the germline V gene. The protocol was immunoSEQ multiplex PCR, while the TCRdb copy is restricted to in-frame clones and leaves out a portion. The sample lists roughly 500,000 clones; approximately 90% were seen once. The study assigned cohorts using participant-reported clinical history. The receptor comes from a woman in her fifties or sixties who had recovered from COVID-19. The chain is built from TRBV5-1 and TRBJ2-3; possible D gene TRBD2, 6 bases. The sequencing input was PBMCs or T cells enriched from blood (not recorded which). The CDR3: CASSRGEIPDTQYF. The CDR3 region has the DNA TGCGCCAGCAGCCGCGGGGAGATTCCAGATACGCAGTATTTT.